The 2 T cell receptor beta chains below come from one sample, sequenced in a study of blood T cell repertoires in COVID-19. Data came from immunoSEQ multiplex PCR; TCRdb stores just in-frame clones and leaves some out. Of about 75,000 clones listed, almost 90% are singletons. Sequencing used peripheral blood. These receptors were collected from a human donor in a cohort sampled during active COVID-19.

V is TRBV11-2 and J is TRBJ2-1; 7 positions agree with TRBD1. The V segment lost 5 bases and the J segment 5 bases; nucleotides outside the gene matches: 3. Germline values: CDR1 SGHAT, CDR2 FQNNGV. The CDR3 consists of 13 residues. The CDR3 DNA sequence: TGTGCCAGCAGCCGACAGGGAGACAATGAGCAGTTCTTC. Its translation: CASSRQGDNEQFF.

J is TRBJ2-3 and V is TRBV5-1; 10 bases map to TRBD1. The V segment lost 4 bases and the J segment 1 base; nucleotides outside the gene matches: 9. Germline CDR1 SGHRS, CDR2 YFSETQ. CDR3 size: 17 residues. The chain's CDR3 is CASSAGTGVLGTDTQYF. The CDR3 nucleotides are TGCGCCAGCAGCGCCGGGACAGGGGTATTAGGCACAGATACGCAGTATTTT.